This T cell receptor beta chain was documented in a study of blood T cell repertoires in COVID-19. Across the whole study: Material from acute and convalescent COVID-19 was sourced from the United States, Italy and Spain. The cDNA or gDNA used as material had been derived from T cells, B-cell-depleted T cells, or PBMCs.

Looked up from germline, CDR1 is LNHDA and CDR2 is SQIVND (reference sequence). V lost 5 bases to trimming and J lost 0 bases, with 11 bases between them. The CDR3 spans 15 residues. Original processing notes: Estimation of nucleated cell counts was performed using reference gene primer amplification. Here immunoSEQ multiplex PCR was the method, and the copy in TCRdb shows in-frame clones only, minus some. V, J and clone size were drawn from that table, and D and trimming were deduced from the DNA. The table has approximately 160,000 clones, almost 85% seen once. Material: peripheral blood. This sequence joins TRBV19 and TRBJ1-3, with no clear D. The source of this sequence is a man aged 18 to 35 with active or convalescent COVID-19. The CDR3 nucleotides are TGTGCCAGTAGTTTCGAACTGAGCTCTGGAAACACCATATATTTT. Translated: CASSFELSSGNTIYF. Combining the CDR3 with reference TRBV19 and TRBJ1-3 gives the whole variable domain DGGITQSPKYLFRKEGQNVTLSCEQNLNHDAMYWYRQDPGQGLRLIYYSQIVNDFQKGDIAEGYSVSREKKESFPLTVTSAQKNPTAFYLCASSFELSSGNTIYFGEGSWLTVV.